The 17 T cell receptor beta chains below come from one sample, sequenced in a study of early T cells in non-severe SARS-CoV-2 infection. TCRdb reprocessed the 5' RACE reads via MiXCR and lists one record per CDR3 protein. The repertoire includes about 42,000 distinct CDR3 sequences, 6% to 7.5% of them detected once, and approximately 5% sits in the top ten. Sequencing used whole blood. All receptors derive from an adult who was a healthcare worker with PCR-confirmed SARS-CoV-2 infection or an uninfected control (not recorded which).

This clonotype was detected a few times. A clone one base away is much larger, so this may be a read error. This chain links TRBV11-2 with TRBJ2-3; D is uncertain. CDR1 SGHAT and CDR2 FQNNGV come from the germline V gene. The CDR3 has 12 amino acids. This CDR3 is CVSSRPTDTQYF. CDR3 nucleotides: TGTGTCAGCAGCCGACCCACAGATACGCAGTATTTT.

J is TRBJ1-1 and V is TRBV4-3, with TRBD1 matching over 7 bases. CDR3 length equals 16 residues. In germline, CDR1 is LGHNA, CDR2 YSLEER. V shed 0 bases, J shed 5 bases, and the junction held 9 bases outside the gene matches. This CDR3 reads CASSQENRGGGTEAFF. The CDR3 nucleotides are TGCGCCAGCAGCCAAGAGAACAGGGGCGGGGGGACTGAAGCTTTCTTT.

With respect to this clonotype: Possible read error: a much larger clone is one base away. The chain recombines TRBV6-5 with TRBJ2-1; 9 nucleotides match TRBD2. Germline CDR1 is MNHEY and CDR2 is SVGAGI. The CDR3 spans 18 residues. The CDR3 DNA is TGTGCCGGCAGTTACTCGAAGACGCGGGGGGGGCCGCAGAATGAGCAGTTCTTC. Protein: CAGSYSKTRGGPQNEQFF.

The V and J genes are TRBV10-3 and TRBJ2-5; D gene uncertain. V dropped 3 bases and J dropped 4 bases, with 15 bases sitting between them. The CDR3 is made up of 15 amino acids. From germline, CDR1 is ENHRY and CDR2 SYGVKD. In DNA form, the CDR3 reads TGTGCCATCAGTGACCAGAAAAAAAGGGCAGAGACCCAGTACTTC. Translated, it gives CAISDQKKRAETQYF.

This clonotype came up many times. The V and J genes are TRBV6-5 and TRBJ1-6, with 7 bases lining up with TRBD1. The V gene end was trimmed by 0 bases and the J gene end by 0 bases; junction bases not matched to a gene: 11. Germline CDR1 reads MNHEY; CDR2 reads SVGAGI. The CDR3 loop spans 20 amino acids. The CDR3 coding sequence is TGTGCCAGCAGTTACTCGAACGTAGGGGGCGCGAGCTCCTATAATTCACCCCTCCACTTT. This gives the protein CASSYSNVGGASSYNSPLHF.

This clonotype occurred a few times. The V and J genes are TRBV5-1 and TRBJ2-1; 11 nucleotides match TRBD1. This CDR3 is built from 17 residues. Per the germline V gene, CDR1 is SGHRS and CDR2 is YFSETQ. The trim removed 0 bases at V and 2 bases at J, leaving 4 bases unmatched. The CDR3 DNA is TGCGCCAGCAGCTTGGCCAAGGGACAGGGGGCCTACAATGAGCAGTTCTTC. Translated, it gives CASSLAKGQGAYNEQFF.

This clonotype has a count of ten or more. The CDR3 bases are TGTGCCAGCACTCCCGGGGCGGGGGTCTCCTACGAGCAGTACTTC. It encodes CASTPGAGVSYEQYF. This chain links TRBV6-5 with TRBJ2-7; TRBD2 matches 7 bases. Germline V lookup: CDR1 MNHEY, CDR2 SVGAGI. Trimming removed 7 bases from V and 0 bases from J; junction bases left unmatched: 9. This CDR3 has 15 residues.

This clonotype has a handful of counts. The J gene is TRBJ1-4, the V gene TRBV7-9, with D uncertain. V was cut by 8 bases and J by 5 bases, with 18 bases left in between. Germline CDR1 SEHNR, CDR2 FQNEAQ (reference sequence). This CDR3 has 15 residues. The CDR3 nucleotides read TGTGCCAGCTCCGCGGGTCGGATGGGGAATGAAAAACTGTTTTTT. It translates to CASSAGRMGNEKLFF. Based on the CDR3 plus reference TRBV7-9 and TRBJ1-4, the full variable domain is DTGVSQNPRHKITKRGQNVTFRCDPISEHNRLYWYRQTLGQGPEFLTYFQNEAQLEKSRLLSDRFSAERPKGSFSTLEIQRTEQGDSAMYLCASSAGRMGNEKLFFGSGTQLSVL.

The CDR3 loop reads CASMEGRNTEAFF. The CDR3 nucleotides read TGTGCCAGCATGGAGGGGAGAAACACTGAAGCTTTCTTT. The chain has TRBV3-1 and TRBJ1-1; tentatively, D is TRBD1 (5 bases). Trimming shortened V by 7 bases and J by 2 bases, and 11 bases separated the two germline ends. The CDR3 runs 13 residues. Germline loops: CDR1 LGHDT, CDR2 YNNKEL (reference sequence).

This clonotype came up a few times. The chain recombines TRBV2 with TRBJ1-5; 8 nucleotides align to TRBD1. This CDR3 has 14 amino acids. Germline V gene sequence: CDR1 SNHLY, CDR2 FYNNEI. With V trimmed by 6 bases and J by 1 base, 2 bases remained unmatched. The CDR3 DNA reads as TGTGCCAGCAGCCGACAGGGGAGCAATCAGCCCCAGCATTTT. It is translated as CASSRQGSNQPQHF.

This clonotype was seen at least ten times. The V gene is TRBV7-6, the J gene TRBJ2-5; D is possibly TRBD1 (6 bases). Germline V lookup: CDR1 SGHVS, CDR2 FNYEAQ. There are 13 residues in the CDR3. The V and J ends lost 0 bases and 9 bases respectively, with 11 bases between them. In DNA form, the CDR3 reads TGTGCCAGCAGCTTAGCGCAGGGGTCGGCCCAGTACTTC. This codes for CASSLAQGSAQYF.

Ten or more counts support this clonotype. The V call is TRBV25-1, the J call TRBJ2-7; D is unclear. V lost 3 bases and J 12 bases, leaving 12 bases between the germline ends. The CDR3 length is 11 residues. Germline V gene data show CDR1 as MGHDK and CDR2 as SYGVNS. The CDR3 loop is CASSELWDRYF. The CDR3 DNA reads as TGTGCCAGCAGTGAGCTGTGGGATCGGTACTTC.

The V and J genes are TRBV3-1 and TRBJ2-7; 10 positions agree with TRBD1. Looked up from germline, CDR1 is LGHDT and CDR2 is YNNKEL (reference sequence). This CDR3 has 15 residues. V trimming: 3 bases; J trimming: 6 bases; junction bases outside the gene matches: 8. In DNA form, the CDR3 reads TGTGCCAGCAGCCACCGCGAGGGGACAGGGGTCGAGCAGTACTTC. It encodes CASSHREGTGVEQYF.

At least ten counts were recorded for this clonotype. The V call is TRBV29-1, the J call TRBJ2-3, with a possible D match to TRBD1 (7 bases). Germline V CDR1 and CDR2: SQVTM, ANQGSEA. The CDR3 length is 15 residues. V was cut by 6 bases and J by 1 base, with 17 bases left in between. For the CDR3, the DNA is TGCAGCGTCGTAACAGGGGAGGAGGGCACAGATACGCAGTATTTT. It translates to CSVVTGEEGTDTQYF.

In its sample, this clonotype was seen once. This chain uses TRBV2 with TRBJ2-1; D gene uncertain. In germline, CDR1 is SNHLY, CDR2 FYNNEI. The CDR3 has 13 amino acids. Deletions cut 0 bases from V and 8 bases from J, with 8 bases between. CDR3: CASSEAARHEQFF. The CDR3 DNA follows: TGTGCCAGCAGTGAAGCTGCCAGACATGAGCAGTTCTTC.

This clonotype was counted ten times or more. The V gene is TRBV5-1, the J gene TRBJ1-6; 8 bases line up with TRBD1. Germline V gene lookup returns CDR1 SGHRS and CDR2 YFSETQ. V shed 4 bases, J shed 10 bases, and the junction held 7 bases outside the gene matches. The CDR3 spans 14 residues. The CDR3 spells CASSAPDRGSPLHF. Here the CDR3 DNA reads TGCGCCAGCAGCGCCCCTGACAGGGGATCACCCCTCCACTTT.

This clonotype has a count of ten or more. This sequence joins TRBV12-3 or TRBV12-4 and TRBJ2-7; 7 bases are shared with TRBD1. The V and J ends lost 7 bases and 1 base, in that order; junction bases with no gene match: 13. This CDR3 region has 16 residues. The CDR3 protein is CASTTGTDSNSYEQYF. The CDR3 DNA sequence: TGTGCCAGCACCACCGGGACAGACTCGAATTCCTACGAGCAGTACTTC.